Following are 17 T cell receptor beta chains from one sample sequenced in a study of blood T cell repertoires in COVID-19. Using immunoSEQ multiplex PCR, the repertoire was profiled, and TCRdb retains in-frame clones only, with some absent. The data show over 200,000 clones, 85% to 90% seen once. The sample taken for sequencing was PBMCs or T cells enriched from blood (not recorded which). The receptors derive from a man between 18 and 29 years old who had recovered from COVID-19.

This chain joins TRBV7-2 and TRBJ1-3; TRBD1 is a possible D gene (6 bases). CDR1 is SGHTA and CDR2 is FQGNSA in the germline V gene. The CDR3 totals 15 residues. With 3 bases removed from V and 4 bases from J, the gap between germline ends came to 13 bases. CDR3 region: CASSFFSGDGNTIYF. CDR3 nucleotide sequence: TGTGCCAGCAGCTTTTTTTCAGGGGACGGAAACACCATATATTTT. The whole variable domain, filled in from reference TRBV7-2 and TRBJ1-3, reads GAGVSQSPSNKVTEKGKDVELRCDPISGHTALYWYRQSLGQGLEFLIYFQGNSAPDKSGLPSDRFSAERTGGSVSTLTIQRTQQEDSAVYLCASSFFSGDGNTIYFGEGSWLTVV.

The chain is built from TRBV12-5 and TRBJ1-1; weak D call: TRBD1 (6 bases). CDR1 and CDR2 (germline): LGHNT, FRNRAP. Trimming took off 1 base at V and 6 bases at J, with 15 bases between the two ends. The CDR3 runs 15 residues. The CDR3 region has the DNA TGTGCTAGTGGTTTGGGAGATACAGGGAAGGCTGAAGCTTTCTTT. This translates into CASGLGDTGKAEAFF.

The J gene is TRBJ2-4, the V gene TRBV5-6; 9 nucleotides line up with TRBD1. There are 16 residues in the CDR3. Trimming cost V 3 bases and J 2 bases; bases outside gene matches: 6. Looked up from germline, CDR1 is SGHDT and CDR2 is YYEEEE. CDR3 DNA sequence: TGTGCCAGCAGCTCAGGACAGGGGAAAACCAAAAACATTCAGTACTTC. This sequence encodes CASSSGQGKTKNIQYF.

The rearrangement uses TRBV4-1 and TRBJ2-5, with 9 bases fitting TRBD1. The germline V gene has CDR1 MGHRA and CDR2 YSYEKL. Germline trimming cut 4 bases from V and 0 bases from J; bases unmatched to any gene: 3. This CDR3 is 15 amino acids long. DNA for the CDR3: TGCGCCAGCAGCCCGGACAGGGGAGACCAAGAGACCCAGTACTTC. Protein product: CASSPDRGDQETQYF.

J is TRBJ2-2 and V is TRBV5-1, with D perhaps TRBD1 (6 bases). V was clipped by 0 bases and J by 3 bases, with 12 bases between them. Germline lookup yields CDR1 SGHRS and CDR2 YFSETQ. This CDR3 region has 16 residues. CDR3 loop: CASSLVPGGDTGELFF. The CDR3 bases are TGCGCCAGCAGCTTGGTACCTGGGGGCGACACCGGGGAGCTGTTTTTT.

The chain carries TRBV7-2 and TRBJ2-1, with a tentative D call TRBD1 (6 bases). CDR1 and CDR2 (germline): SGHTA, FQGNSA. With 2 bases removed from V and 10 bases from J, the gap between germline ends came to 18 bases. The CDR3 consists of 15 residues. CDR3: CASSLSPGVALEQFF. The CDR3 DNA sequence: TGTGCCAGCAGCTTATCTCCAGGGGTAGCACTAGAGCAGTTCTTC.

This clone showed up just once. The chain recombines TRBV19 with TRBJ2-2, with a tentative D call TRBD2 (5 bases). This CDR3 spans 15 amino acids. V lost 1 base and J 5 bases, leaving 11 bases between the germline ends. CDR1 is LNHDA and CDR2 is SQIVND in the germline V gene (reference sequence). DNA for the CDR3: TGTGCCAGTAGTATAGGTCTAGCCGGGACCGGGGAGCTGTTTTTT. This encodes CASSIGLAGTGELFF.

The J gene is TRBJ1-5, the V gene TRBV3-1 (or the pseudogene TRBV3-2); weak D call: TRBD1 (6 bases). This CDR3 is 13 amino acids long. Germline values: CDR1 LGHDT, CDR2 YNNKEL (reference sequence). The V end lost 8 bases, the J end lost 0 bases, and 8 bases lay between the germline ends. The CDR3 bases are TGTGCCAGCCAGGGGAATAGCAATCAGCCCCAGCATTTT. Translated: CASQGNSNQPQHF.

This sequence joins TRBV7-9 and TRBJ2-7; the D gene is possibly TRBD1 (5 bases). Trimming removed 1 base from V and 3 bases from J, with 7 bases in between. This CDR3 contains 13 residues. In germline, CDR1 is SEHNR, CDR2 FQNEAQ (reference sequence). CDR3 protein: CASSLDRNYEQYF. The CDR3 DNA reads TGTGCCAGCAGCTTAGACAGGAACTACGAGCAGTACTTC.

J is TRBJ2-1 and V is TRBV9; 14 nucleotides match TRBD2. Losses at the gene ends were 4 bases for V and 6 bases for J; bases not matched to a gene: 9. CDR1 SGDLS and CDR2 YYNGEE come from the germline V gene. This CDR3 comprises 17 residues. CDR3: CASSKNPGLAGANEQFF. In DNA, the CDR3 is TGTGCCAGCAGCAAAAACCCGGGACTAGCGGGAGCCAATGAGCAGTTCTTC. The full variable domain, rest sourced from reference TRBV9 and TRBJ2-1, is DSGVTQTPKHLITATGQRVTLRCSPRSGDLSVYWYQQSLDQGLQFLIQYYNGEERAKGNILERFSAQQFPDLHSELNLSSLELGDSALYFCASSKNPGLAGANEQFFGPGTRLTVL.

In its sample, this clone was seen a few times. The V gene is TRBV19, the J gene TRBJ2-5; 10 nucleotides match TRBD1. The CDR3 loop spans 15 amino acids. CDR1 LNHDA and CDR2 SQIVND come from the germline V gene (reference sequence). V gave up 5 bases and J gave up 9 bases; unmatched junction bases: 12. This CDR3 is CASSPPRGQGGSQYF. The CDR3 DNA is TGTGCCAGTAGTCCCCCCCGAGGACAGGGGGGATCCCAGTACTTC.

As to this clone: One junction end does not reproduce the germline sequence, and a read error may be involved. The chain's CDR3 is CASREVDSLNTEAFF. DNA for the CDR3: TGTGCCAGCAGGGAAGTCGACAGTCTGAACACTGAAGCTTTCTTT. V is TRBV6-1 and J is TRBJ1-1; tentatively, D is TRBD1 (5 bases). Germline CDR1 and CDR2: MNHNS and SASEGT. There are 15 residues in the CDR3.

This clone was counted a few times. V gene TRBV6-5 combines with J gene TRBJ1-1; TRBD1 is a possible D gene (5 bases). The CDR3 has 14 amino acids. Between the trimmed V and J ends, which lost 5 bases and 1 base, there was a span of 11 bases. Germline-derived CDR1 and CDR2 are MNHEY and SVGAGI. DNA of the CDR3: TGTGCCAGCAGTAGGACACCCTCGAACACTGAAGCTTTCTTT. It codes for CASSRTPSNTEAFF.

CDR3 in amino acids: CASEGRDRGYQPQHF. CDR3 DNA sequence: TGTGCCAGCGAGGGCCGGGACAGAGGTTATCAGCCCCAGCATTTT. This chain uses TRBV28 with TRBJ1-5, with 7 bases fitting TRBD1. The germline V gene encodes CDR1 MDHEN and CDR2 SYDVKM. The CDR3 is 15 residues long. The V gene end was trimmed by 8 bases and the J gene end by 5 bases; junction bases not matched to a gene: 12.

This chain connects TRBV3-1 (or the pseudogene TRBV3-2) to TRBJ1-6; D gene unclear. This CDR3 is 14 amino acids long. V shed 3 bases and J shed 7 bases, with 10 bases lying between them. Germline CDR1 reads LGHDT; CDR2 reads YNNKEL (reference sequence). For the CDR3, the DNA is TGTGCCAGCAGCCAGATCTCTGGCAATTCACCCCTCCACTTT. It encodes CASSQISGNSPLHF.

The genes are TRBV27 and TRBJ1-5, with a weak D call TRBD1 (5 bases). V lost 2 bases to trimming and J lost 2 bases, with 10 bases between them. The CDR3 sequence is 15 residues long. Germline loops: CDR1 MNHEY, CDR2 SMNVEV (reference sequence). CDR3 coding DNA: TGTGCCAGCAGTTTACGGGGGTTAGGCAATCAGCCCCAGCATTTT. It codes for CASSLRGLGNQPQHF.

The table lists this clone with a few counts. The chain carries TRBV5-1 and TRBJ1-4; D may be TRBD1 (6 bases). Germline loops: CDR1 SGHRS, CDR2 YFSETQ. The CDR3 totals 14 residues. Trimming removed 4 bases at V and 8 bases at J, with 15 bases between. The CDR3 here is CASSVTTGREKLFF. The CDR3 DNA is TGCGCCAGCAGCGTAACAACAGGGAGAGAAAAACTGTTTTTT.